This TCR beta chain is from a study of blood T cells in healthy people across ages. Looking at the study overall: Template switching retrieved approximately one barcoded beta molecule for each two T cells.

Sample-barcoded 5' priming and a J-beta primer mix drove a second PCR of about 6 to 11 cycles. TCRdb re-analysed the 5' RACE reads in MiXCR, keeping a single row per CDR3 protein. Among roughly 1.5 million distinct CDR3 sequences listed, 40% to 45% were seen once. Extractions gave at least 5 micrograms of total RNA per sample. Between the trimmed V and J ends, which lost 4 bases and 3 bases, there was a span of 13 bases. The CDR3 is made up of 15 amino acids. The germline V gene has CDR1 MNHEY and CDR2 SMNVEV (reference sequence). The chain recombines TRBV27 with TRBJ1-5; no clear D gene. The sequence came from a woman between 18 and 30 years old in good health. The specimen was blood. The chain's CDR3 is CASSSNPGVNQPQHF. In DNA form, the CDR3 reads TGTGCCAGCAGTTCCAACCCCGGGGTCAATCAGCCCCAGCATTTT.